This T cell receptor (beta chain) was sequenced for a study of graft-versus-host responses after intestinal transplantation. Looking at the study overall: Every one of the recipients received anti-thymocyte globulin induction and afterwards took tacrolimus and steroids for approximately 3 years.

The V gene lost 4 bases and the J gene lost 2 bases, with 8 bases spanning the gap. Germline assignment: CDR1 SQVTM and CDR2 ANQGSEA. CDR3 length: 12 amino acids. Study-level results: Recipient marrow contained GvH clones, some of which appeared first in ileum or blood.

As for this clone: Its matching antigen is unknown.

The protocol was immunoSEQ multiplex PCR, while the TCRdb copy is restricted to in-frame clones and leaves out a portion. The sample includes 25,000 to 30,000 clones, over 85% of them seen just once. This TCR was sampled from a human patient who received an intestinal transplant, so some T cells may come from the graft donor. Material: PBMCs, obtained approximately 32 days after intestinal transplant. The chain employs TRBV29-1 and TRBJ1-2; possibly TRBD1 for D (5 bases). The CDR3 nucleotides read TGCAGCGTTGGGGACTTGAACTATGGCTACACCTTC. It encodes CSVGDLNYGYTF.